These 6 T cell receptor beta chains share one sample of origin, sequenced in a study of response to subunit inactivated influenza vaccine. A single record per CDR3 protein comes from TCRdb applying MiXCR to the RT-PCR reads. Here the sample spans 700,000 to 900,000 distinct CDR3 sequences, 21% being singletons. The specimen comprised PBMCs from blood, sampled 4 to 6 days after vaccination. These TCRs come from a middle-aged man who received an inactivated influenza vaccine.

In its sample, this clonotype was seen many times. The rearrangement links TRBV29-1 to TRBJ2-2, with 8 bases fitting TRBD1. This CDR3 is 16 amino acids long. Germline V gene data show CDR1 as SQVTM and CDR2 as ANQGSEA. The V segment lost 0 bases and the J segment 2 bases; nucleotides outside the gene matches: 5. For the CDR3, the DNA is TGCAGCGTTGAAGATCGAGACAGGGGAAACACCGGGGAGCTGTTTTTT. Its translation is CSVEDRDRGNTGELFF.

This sequence joins TRBV10-3 and TRBJ2-2, with TRBD2 matching over 16 bases. V lost 6 bases to trimming and J lost 4 bases; unmatched junction nucleotides: 2. The CDR3 runs 16 residues. Germline-derived CDR1 and CDR2 are ENHRY and SYGVKD. This CDR3 reads CAISGTSGRATGELFF. The CDR3 nucleotides are TGTGCCATCAGCGGGACTAGCGGGAGGGCCACCGGGGAGCTGTTTTTT.

Turning to this clonotype: A read error may account for a junction end that differs from germline. The chain recombines TRBV5-6 with TRBJ2-7; TRBD2 matches at 8 bases. The germline gives CDR1 SGHDT, CDR2 YYEEEE. CDR3 size: 15 residues. In DNA, the CDR3 is TGTGCCGGCAGCTTGCTAACTAGCGGCTCCTACGAGCAGTACTTC. The encoded protein is CAGSLLTSGSYEQYF. The variable domain in full, with the rest retrieved from reference TRBV5-6 and TRBJ2-7, is DAGVTQSPTHLIKTRGQQVTLRCSPKSGHDTVSWYQQALGQGPQFIFQYYEEEERQRGNFPDRFSGHQFPNYSSELNVNALLLGDSALYLCAGSLLTSGSYEQYFGPGTRLTVT.

J is TRBJ2-5 and V is TRBV24-1; D is perhaps TRBD2 (6 bases). Germline loops: CDR1 KGHDR, CDR2 SFDVKD. The CDR3 is 15 residues long. Trimming stripped 1 base from V and 2 bases from J, with 10 bases between. The CDR3 spells CATSDFKAGQETQYF. The DNA of the CDR3 is TGTGCCACCAGTGATTTTAAGGCGGGACAAGAGACCCAGTACTTC.

The chain carries TRBV3-1 and TRBJ2-2, with 10 bases identical to TRBD2. Trimming at V came to 6 bases and at J to 2 bases, leaving 9 bases not matched to a gene. The CDR3 is made up of 17 amino acids. Germline lookup yields CDR1 LGHDT and CDR2 YNNKEL (reference sequence). DNA for the CDR3: TGTGCCAGCAGGCGCTTAGCGGGGGGCCTAAACACCGGGGAGCTGTTTTTT. Amino acids: CASRRLAGGLNTGELFF.

The chain links TRBV10-3 to TRBJ2-7, with 12 bases matching TRBD2. The V gene's germline CDR1 is ENHRY and CDR2 SYGVKD. There are 14 residues in the CDR3. The V and J ends lost 10 bases and 4 bases, in that order; junction bases with no gene match: 8. The CDR3 spells CATVGTSGPYEQYF. CDR3 DNA sequence: TGTGCCACGGTAGGGACTAGCGGGCCGTACGAGCAGTACTTC.